The rows below give T cell receptor beta chains drawn from one sample of a study of cytomegalovirus exposure and HLA in healthy donors. TCRdb's copy holds only in-frame clones and misses some; the assay was immunoSEQ multiplex PCR. The data contain around 67,000 clones, around four fifths of them seen just once; the ten biggest clones take up approximately 21%. What was sequenced was PBMCs. The receptors originated from a woman aged 25 to 39 in good health and CMV-seropositive. Each CDR3 is given with its conserved first and last residue. Fields, in order: D gene, V gene, clone size, J gene, CDR3 protein, CDR3 DNA. The D gene is left open where the match is weak. Expanded clones get a size class; other rows say once, few or many, or leave the size out.

d_gene: -
v_gene: TRBV6-6
abundance: -
j_gene: TRBJ1-5
CDR3aa: CASHGERLQPQHF
CDR3nt: TGTGCCAGCCACGGAGAGAGACTTCAGCCCCAGCATTTT

d_gene: -
v_gene: TRBV2
abundance: -
j_gene: TRBJ2-5
CDR3aa: CASSEPVETQYF
CDR3nt: TGTGCCAGCAGTGAACCAGTGGAGACCCAGTACTTC

d_gene: TRBD1
v_gene: TRBV5-1
abundance: once
j_gene: TRBJ1-2
CDR3aa: CASSLSGAGGWGYTF
CDR3nt: TGCGCCAGCAGCTTGTCCGGCGCAGGGGGCTGGGGCTACACCTTC

d_gene: -
v_gene: TRBV6-1
abundance: -
j_gene: TRBJ1-5
CDR3aa: CASSEIGASNQPQHF
CDR3nt: TGTGCCAGCAGTGAAATTGGGGCTAGCAATCAGCCCCAGCATTTT

d_gene: TRBD1
v_gene: TRBV5-6
abundance: -
j_gene: TRBJ2-3
CDR3aa: CASSYRTGASTDTQYF
CDR3nt: TGTGCCAGCAGCTATCGGACAGGGGCTAGCACAGATACGCAGTATTTT

d_gene: TRBD1
v_gene: TRBV6-5
abundance: -
j_gene: TRBJ1-5
CDR3aa: CASSRDRGSNQPQHF
CDR3nt: TGTGCCAGCAGTCGCGACAGGGGCAGCAATCAGCCCCAGCATTTT

d_gene: -
v_gene: TRBV11-2
abundance: -
j_gene: TRBJ2-1
CDR3aa: CASSLDQGGYNEQFF
CDR3nt: TGTGCCAGCAGCTTAGACCAGGGGGGTTACAATGAGCAGTTCTTC

d_gene: -
v_gene: TRBV7-6
abundance: -
j_gene: TRBJ1-5
CDR3aa: CASSSGGQPQHF
CDR3nt: TGTGCCAGCAGCTCCGGGGGGCAGCCCCAGCATTTT

d_gene: TRBD1
v_gene: TRBV5-1
abundance: medium-sized
j_gene: TRBJ2-3
CDR3aa: CASSLRDRVPDTQYF
CDR3nt: TGCGCCAGCAGCCTCCGGGACAGGGTCCCAGATACGCAGTATTTT

d_gene: -
v_gene: TRBV29-1
abundance: -
j_gene: TRBJ2-3
CDR3aa: CSARDTTDTQYF
CDR3nt: TGCAGCGCCCGGGACACCACAGATACGCAGTATTTT

d_gene: -
v_gene: TRBV20-1
abundance: -
j_gene: TRBJ2-4
CDR3aa: CSAPSRAIQYF
CDR3nt: TGCAGTGCTCCCTCTAGAGCCATTCAGTACTTC

d_gene: TRBD2
v_gene: TRBV4-3
abundance: few
j_gene: TRBJ2-2
CDR3aa: CASSQDLAGGRGGTGELFF
CDR3nt: TGCGCCAGCAGCCAAGATCTAGCGGGAGGGCGTGGGGGGACCGGGGAGCTGTTTTTT

d_gene: -
v_gene: TRBV5-1
abundance: -
j_gene: TRBJ1-1
CDR3aa: CASSLGANTEAFF
CDR3nt: TGCGCCAGCAGCTTGGGCGCTAACACTGAAGCTTTCTTT

d_gene: TRBD1
v_gene: TRBV29-1
abundance: -
j_gene: TRBJ1-5
CDR3aa: CSVATGENQPQHF
CDR3nt: TGCAGCGTTGCCACAGGGGAAAATCAGCCCCAGCATTTT

d_gene: TRBD1
v_gene: TRBV29-1
abundance: -
j_gene: TRBJ2-7
CDR3aa: CSVEGTGQGSSYEQYF
CDR3nt: TGCAGCGTTGAGGGGACTGGACAGGGGTCCTCCTACGAGCAGTACTTC

d_gene: -
v_gene: TRBV2
abundance: -
j_gene: TRBJ2-7
CDR3aa: CASSSFYEQYF
CDR3nt: TGTGCCAGCAGTAGCTTTTACGAGCAGTACTTC

d_gene: -
v_gene: TRBV15
abundance: -
j_gene: TRBJ2-5
CDR3aa: CATSSDRIRTAQYF
CDR3nt: TGTGCCACCAGCAGCGACAGGATCCGTACCGCCCAGTACTTC

d_gene: -
v_gene: TRBV6-5
abundance: -
j_gene: TRBJ2-3
CDR3aa: CASRMSTFTDTQYF
CDR3nt: TGTGCCAGCAGAATGAGTACTTTCACAGATACGCAGTATTTT

d_gene: TRBD1
v_gene: TRBV2
abundance: -
j_gene: TRBJ1-2
CDR3aa: CASSENRGDYGYTF
CDR3nt: TGTGCCAGCAGTGAGAACAGGGGGGACTATGGCTACACCTTC

d_gene: -
v_gene: TRBV29-1
abundance: -
j_gene: TRBJ2-2
CDR3aa: CSVLRGGAGELFF
CDR3nt: TGCAGCGTATTGAGAGGGGGGGCCGGGGAGCTGTTTTTT

d_gene: TRBD1
v_gene: TRBV30
abundance: once
j_gene: TRBJ2-7
CDR3aa: CAWRDTGTGGYEQYF
CDR3nt: TGTGCCTGGAGGGATACCGGGACAGGGGGCTACGAGCAGTACTTC

d_gene: TRBD1
v_gene: TRBV29-1
abundance: -
j_gene: TRBJ1-1
CDR3aa: CSVGRTGKDAAFF
CDR3nt: TGCAGCGTTGGAAGGACAGGGAAAGATGCGGCTTTCTTT

d_gene: -
v_gene: TRBV6-6
abundance: -
j_gene: TRBJ2-2
CDR3aa: CASSRGLNPVELFF
CDR3nt: TGTGCCAGCAGCCGCGGCCTCAATCCGGTGGAGCTGTTTTTT

d_gene: TRBD1
v_gene: TRBV5-1
abundance: -
j_gene: TRBJ1-1
CDR3aa: CASSLAQQGSEAFF
CDR3nt: TGCGCCAGCAGCTTGGCCCAACAGGGGTCTGAAGCTTTCTTT

d_gene: -
v_gene: TRBV25-1
abundance: -
j_gene: TRBJ1-2
CDR3aa: CASSERGTVLYGYTF
CDR3nt: TGTGCCAGCAGTGAACGGGGGACGGTTCTCTATGGCTACACCTTC

d_gene: -
v_gene: TRBV15
abundance: few
j_gene: TRBJ2-3
CDR3aa: CATSRAPTPTDTQYF
CDR3nt: TGTGCCACCAGCAGAGCTCCAACTCCCACAGATACGCAGTATTTT

d_gene: TRBD1
v_gene: TRBV6-5
abundance: few
j_gene: TRBJ1-5
CDR3aa: CASSRDRVGQPQHF
CDR3nt: TGTGCCAGCAGCCGTGACAGGGTTGGTCAGCCCCAGCATTTT

d_gene: -
v_gene: TRBV14
abundance: -
j_gene: TRBJ2-7
CDR3aa: CASSQGVPGEQYF
CDR3nt: TGTGCCAGCAGCCAAGGGGTACCGGGCGAGCAGTACTTC

d_gene: TRBD1
v_gene: TRBV18
abundance: -
j_gene: TRBJ1-1
CDR3aa: CASSQLPTGMNTEAFF
CDR3nt: TGTGCCAGCTCACAACTACCGACAGGGATGAACACTGAAGCTTTCTTT

d_gene: -
v_gene: TRBV6-1
abundance: -
j_gene: TRBJ1-2
CDR3aa: CASSQGWGDYGYTF
CDR3nt: TGTGCCAGCAGCCAAGGGTGGGGAGACTATGGCTACACCTTC

d_gene: TRBD1
v_gene: TRBV28
abundance: -
j_gene: TRBJ1-2
CDR3aa: CASRPGQGPNYGYTF
CDR3nt: TGTGCCAGCAGGCCTGGACAGGGGCCTAACTATGGCTACACCTTC

d_gene: -
v_gene: TRBV7-2
abundance: -
j_gene: TRBJ2-7
CDR3aa: CASSLVVAGVEQYF
CDR3nt: TGTGCCAGCAGCTTAGTTGTCGCCGGGGTCGAGCAGTACTTC

d_gene: -
v_gene: TRBV6-5
abundance: few
j_gene: TRBJ1-1
CDR3aa: CASSPPRGSNTEAFF
CDR3nt: TGTGCCAGCAGCCCCCCCCGGGGTTCGAACACTGAAGCTTTCTTT

d_gene: TRBD1
v_gene: TRBV6-5
abundance: once
j_gene: TRBJ1-1
CDR3aa: CASSYGDRDVAEAFF
CDR3nt: TGTGCCAGCAGTTACGGGGACAGGGATGTGGCTGAAGCTTTCTTT

d_gene: TRBD1
v_gene: TRBV28
abundance: -
j_gene: TRBJ2-3
CDR3aa: CASSRDSASTDTQYF
CDR3nt: TGTGCCAGCAGTAGGGACAGTGCTAGCACAGATACGCAGTATTTT

d_gene: TRBD1
v_gene: TRBV2
abundance: -
j_gene: TRBJ1-1
CDR3aa: CASSGDRNTEAFF
CDR3nt: TGTGCCAGCAGTGGGGACAGAAACACTGAAGCTTTCTTT

d_gene: TRBD2
v_gene: TRBV28
abundance: -
j_gene: TRBJ2-1
CDR3aa: CASSYTSGKGFF
CDR3nt: TGTGCCAGCAGCTACACTAGCGGGAAGGGGTTCTTC

d_gene: TRBD1
v_gene: TRBV18
abundance: once
j_gene: TRBJ1-5
CDR3aa: CASSQGQVTDQPQHF
CDR3nt: TGTGCCAGCTCTCAAGGACAGGTTACGGATCAGCCCCAGCATTTT

d_gene: -
v_gene: TRBV6-5
abundance: -
j_gene: TRBJ1-1
CDR3aa: CASSYDSSAEAFF
CDR3nt: TGTGCCAGCAGTTACGATTCGTCGGCTGAAGCTTTCTTT

d_gene: TRBD2
v_gene: TRBV7-9
abundance: -
j_gene: TRBJ2-7
CDR3aa: CASRGGPYEQYF
CDR3nt: TGTGCCAGCCGCGGGGGGCCCTACGAGCAGTACTTC

d_gene: -
v_gene: TRBV14
abundance: -
j_gene: TRBJ2-2
CDR3aa: CASSQSRGELFF
CDR3nt: TGTGCCAGCAGCCAATCCAGGGGGGAGCTGTTTTTT

d_gene: TRBD2
v_gene: TRBV6-5
abundance: -
j_gene: TRBJ2-3
CDR3aa: CASRSGRPDTQYF
CDR3nt: TGTGCCAGCAGGAGCGGGAGACCGGATACGCAGTATTTT

d_gene: -
v_gene: TRBV6-1
abundance: -
j_gene: TRBJ1-2
CDR3aa: CASSAPSLGGYTF
CDR3nt: TGTGCCAGCAGTGCCCCGAGTCTAGGTGGCTACACCTTC